This entry is about one T cell receptor (beta chain). This specimen belongs to a study of molecular identifiers for immune sequencing clone quantification. Trimming removed 5 bases from V and 3 bases from J, with 17 bases in between. Germline CDR1 and CDR2: SEHNR and FQNEAQ (reference sequence). The CDR3 sequence is 15 residues long. From the PCR reads, TCRdb called clonotypes with MiXCR, one entry per CDR3 protein. The sample holds a few hundred thousand distinct CDR3 sequences; about 25% are singletons and the top ten take under 0.85%. The receptor was isolated from a human donor in good health. Some libraries in this study had Jurkat cell RNA spiked in. Specimen: naive CD8+ T cells from blood, with Jurkat cell RNA spiked in. Subset given: FACS-sorted CD8+CD4-CCR7+CD45RA+ naive T cells. The chain recombines TRBV7-9 with TRBJ2-7; D gene unclear. Here the CDR3 DNA reads TGTGCCAGCAGCACAACAGACCCCCGAGACTACGAGCAGTACTTC. Translation gives CASSTTDPRDYEQYF.